What follows is one T cell receptor beta chain and its context. Its cognate antigen is unknown. The naive CD8 subset, CD45RO-negative cells positively selected for CCR7, excluded terminally differentiated effector memory CD45RA+ cells. The V gene lost 0 bases and the J gene lost 5 bases, with 19 bases spanning the gap. The CDR3 is made up of 17 amino acids. Germline CDR1 reads MGHRA; CDR2 reads YSYEKL. An assay was performed, and its level was deep. Profiled with immunoSEQ multiplex PCR; TCRdb holds only in-frame clones, not every one. The table records roughly 2,000,000 clones, 93% of them present only once. The data were obtained in a study of shared clonotypes between healthy human individuals. Overall study: Each donor's CD8 memory used one plate, CD8 naive two, each CD4 subset three.

Notes on the study in general: Naive subsets, compared against memory subsets, generally had larger estimated richness values.

The specimen was naive CD8+ T cells from PBMCs. The source of this sequence is a young man in good health. Some clones in this sample may be carry-over from other donors' samples. V gene TRBV4-1 combines with J gene TRBJ2-5; D may be TRBD2 (6 bases). The CDR3 is CASSQDGARQRAETQYF. CDR3 DNA: TGCGCCAGCAGCCAAGATGGGGCCAGGCAGCGGGCGGAGACCCAGTACTTC.